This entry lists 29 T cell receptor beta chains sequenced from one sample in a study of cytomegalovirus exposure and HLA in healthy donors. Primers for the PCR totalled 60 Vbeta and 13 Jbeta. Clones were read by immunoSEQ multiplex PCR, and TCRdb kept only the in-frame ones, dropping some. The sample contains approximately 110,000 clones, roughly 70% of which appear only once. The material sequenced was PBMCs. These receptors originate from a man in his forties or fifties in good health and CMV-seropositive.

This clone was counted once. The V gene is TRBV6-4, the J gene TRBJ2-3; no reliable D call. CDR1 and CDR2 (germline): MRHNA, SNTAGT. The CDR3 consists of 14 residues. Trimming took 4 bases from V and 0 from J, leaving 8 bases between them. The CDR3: CASSGVTSTDTQYF. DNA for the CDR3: TGTGCCAGCAGTGGAGTTACTAGCACAGATACGCAGTATTTT.

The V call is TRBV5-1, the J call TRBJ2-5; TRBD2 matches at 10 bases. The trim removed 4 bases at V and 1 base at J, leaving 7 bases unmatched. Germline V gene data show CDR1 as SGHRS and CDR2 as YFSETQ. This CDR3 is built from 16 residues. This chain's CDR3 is CASSRSGTSVQETQYF. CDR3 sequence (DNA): TGCGCCAGCAGCCGATCAGGGACTAGCGTCCAAGAGACCCAGTACTTC. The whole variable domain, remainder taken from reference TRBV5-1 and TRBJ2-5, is KAGVTQTPRYLIKTRGQQVTLSCSPISGHRSVSWYQQTPGQGLQFLFEYFSETQRNKGNFPGRFSGRQFSNSRSEMNVSTLELGDSALYLCASSRSGTSVQETQYFGPGTRLLVL.

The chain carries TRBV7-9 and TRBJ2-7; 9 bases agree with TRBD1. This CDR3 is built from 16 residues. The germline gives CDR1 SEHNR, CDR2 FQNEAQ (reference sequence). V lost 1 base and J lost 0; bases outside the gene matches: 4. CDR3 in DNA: TGTGCCAGCAGCTTAGTTGGGACAGGGAGCTCCTACGAGCAGTACTTC. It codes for CASSLVGTGSSYEQYF.

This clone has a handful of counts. CDR3 sequence (DNA): TGTGCCACCAGCAGAAATAAGGGGGCGAATCAGCCCCAGCATTTT. This sequence encodes CATSRNKGANQPQHF. The chain is built from TRBV15 and TRBJ1-5; 7 bases fit TRBD1. The J segment lost 4 bases and the V segment lost 2 bases, leaving 5 bases of the junction unmatched. Germline CDR1 and CDR2: LNHNV and YYDKDF (reference sequence). This CDR3 comprises 15 residues.

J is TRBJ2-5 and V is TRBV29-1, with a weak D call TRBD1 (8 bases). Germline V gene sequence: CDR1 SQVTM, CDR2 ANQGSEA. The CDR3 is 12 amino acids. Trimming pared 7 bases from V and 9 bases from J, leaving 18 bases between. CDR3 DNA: TGCAGCGCTCAACAGGGGGAGGGGGCCCAGTACTTC. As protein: CSAQQGEGAQYF.

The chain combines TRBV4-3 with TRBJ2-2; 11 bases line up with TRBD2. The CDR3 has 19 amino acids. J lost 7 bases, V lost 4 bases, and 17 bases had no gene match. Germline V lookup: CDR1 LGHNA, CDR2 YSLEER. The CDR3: CASSPSLGASGRRSGELFF. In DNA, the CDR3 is TGCGCCAGCAGCCCCTCCTTGGGTGCTAGCGGGAGGCGGAGCGGGGAGCTGTTTTTT.

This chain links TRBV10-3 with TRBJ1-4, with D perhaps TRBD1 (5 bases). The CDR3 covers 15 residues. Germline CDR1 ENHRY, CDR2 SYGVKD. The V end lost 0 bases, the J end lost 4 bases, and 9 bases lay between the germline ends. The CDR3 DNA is TGTGCCATCAGTGAGTCCGGGGGGAGTAATGAAAAACTGTTTTTT. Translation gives CAISESGGSNEKLFF.

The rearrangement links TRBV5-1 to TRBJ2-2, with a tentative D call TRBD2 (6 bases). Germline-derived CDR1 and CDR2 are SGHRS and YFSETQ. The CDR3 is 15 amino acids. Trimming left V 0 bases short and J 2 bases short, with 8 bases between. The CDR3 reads CASSLGGINTGELFF. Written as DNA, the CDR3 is TGCGCCAGCAGCTTGGGCGGGATAAACACCGGGGAGCTGTTTTTT.

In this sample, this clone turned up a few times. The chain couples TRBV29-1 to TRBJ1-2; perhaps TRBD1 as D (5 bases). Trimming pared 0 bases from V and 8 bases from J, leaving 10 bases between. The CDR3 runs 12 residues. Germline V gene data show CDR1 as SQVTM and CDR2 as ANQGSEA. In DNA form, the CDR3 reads TGCAGCGTTGAAGATGCGGGGCCAGGCTACACCTTC. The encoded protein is CSVEDAGPGYTF.

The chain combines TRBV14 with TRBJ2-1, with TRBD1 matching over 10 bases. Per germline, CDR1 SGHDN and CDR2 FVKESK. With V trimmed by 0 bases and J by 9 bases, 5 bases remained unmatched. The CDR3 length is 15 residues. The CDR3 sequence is CASSQEPGQGSEQFF. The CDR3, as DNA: TGTGCCAGCAGCCAAGAGCCGGGACAGGGGAGTGAGCAGTTCTTC. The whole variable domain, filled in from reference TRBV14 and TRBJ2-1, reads EAGVTQFPSHSVIEKGQTVTLRCDPISGHDNLYWYRRVMGKEIKFLLHFVKESKQDESGMPNNRFLAERTGGTYSTLKVQPAELEDSGVYFCASSQEPGQGSEQFFGPGTRLTVL.

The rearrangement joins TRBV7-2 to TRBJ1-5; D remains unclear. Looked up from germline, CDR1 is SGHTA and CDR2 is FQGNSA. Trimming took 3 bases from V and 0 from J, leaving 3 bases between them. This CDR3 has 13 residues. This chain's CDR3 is CASSFYSNQPQHF. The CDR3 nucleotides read TGTGCCAGCAGCTTCTATAGCAATCAGCCCCAGCATTTT.

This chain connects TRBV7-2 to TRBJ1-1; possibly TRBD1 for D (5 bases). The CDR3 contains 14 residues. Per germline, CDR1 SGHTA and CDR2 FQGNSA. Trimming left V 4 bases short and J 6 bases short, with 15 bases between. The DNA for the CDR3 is TGTGCCAGCAGCTGGCTCGGCGGGGGGGCTGAAGCTTTCTTT. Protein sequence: CASSWLGGGAEAFF.

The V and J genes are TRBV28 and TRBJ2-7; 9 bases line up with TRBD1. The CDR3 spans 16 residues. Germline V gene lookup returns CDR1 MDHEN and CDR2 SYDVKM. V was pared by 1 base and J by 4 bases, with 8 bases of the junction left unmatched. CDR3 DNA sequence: TGTGCCAGCAGTTTATATAGGACAGGGGTGGGGTACGAGCAGTACTTC. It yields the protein CASSLYRTGVGYEQYF.

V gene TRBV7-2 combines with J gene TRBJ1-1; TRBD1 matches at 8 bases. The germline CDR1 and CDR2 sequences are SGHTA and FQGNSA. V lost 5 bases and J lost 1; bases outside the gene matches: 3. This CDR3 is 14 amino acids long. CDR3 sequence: CASSLGTGNTEAFF. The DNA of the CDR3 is TGTGCCAGCAGCCTAGGGACAGGGAACACTGAAGCTTTCTTT.

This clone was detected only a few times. CDR3 nucleotide sequence: TGTGCCAGCAGTCGAGGCAATGAGCAGTTCTTC. Protein sequence: CASSRGNEQFF. The genes are TRBV6-5 and TRBJ2-1; D uncertain. Looked up from germline, CDR1 is MNHEY and CDR2 is SVGAGI. The CDR3 spans 11 residues. Trimming removed 5 bases from V and 6 bases from J, with 5 bases in between.

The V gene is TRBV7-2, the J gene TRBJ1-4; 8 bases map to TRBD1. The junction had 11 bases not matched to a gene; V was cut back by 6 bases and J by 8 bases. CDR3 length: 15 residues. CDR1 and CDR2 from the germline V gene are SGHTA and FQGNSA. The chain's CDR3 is CASSPQQGGREKLFF. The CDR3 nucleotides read TGTGCCAGCAGTCCACAACAGGGGGGTCGAGAAAAACTGTTTTTT.

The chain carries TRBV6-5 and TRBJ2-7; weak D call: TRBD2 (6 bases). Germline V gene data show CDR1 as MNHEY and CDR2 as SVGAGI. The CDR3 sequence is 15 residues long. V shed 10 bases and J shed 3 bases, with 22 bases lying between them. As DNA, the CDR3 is TGTGCCACGAGAATCTACTGGAGGGGAATCTACGAGCAGTACTTC. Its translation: CATRIYWRGIYEQYF.

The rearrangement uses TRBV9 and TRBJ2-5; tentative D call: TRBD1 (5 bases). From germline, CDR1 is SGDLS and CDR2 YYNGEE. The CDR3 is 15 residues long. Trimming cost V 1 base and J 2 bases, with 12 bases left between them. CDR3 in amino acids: CASSVTDSLQETQYF. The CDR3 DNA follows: TGTGCCAGCAGCGTAACTGACAGCCTACAAGAGACCCAGTACTTC.

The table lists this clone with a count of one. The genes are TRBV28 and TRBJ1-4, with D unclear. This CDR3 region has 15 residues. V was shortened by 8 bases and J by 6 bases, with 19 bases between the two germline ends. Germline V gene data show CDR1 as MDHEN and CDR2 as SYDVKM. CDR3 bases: TGTGCCAGCCGCATTGAGAACAGATGGGATGAAAAACTGTTTTTT. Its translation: CASRIENRWDEKLFF.

This CDR3 is CASSHGTGTNYGYTF. The CDR3 bases are TGTGCCAGCAGCCATGGGACAGGGACTAACTATGGCTACACCTTC. This rearrangement joins TRBV4-2 to TRBJ1-2; 9 bases are shared with TRBD1. There are 15 residues in the CDR3. From germline, CDR1 is LGHNA and CDR2 YNFKEQ. V gave up 3 bases and J gave up 0 bases; unmatched junction bases: 2.

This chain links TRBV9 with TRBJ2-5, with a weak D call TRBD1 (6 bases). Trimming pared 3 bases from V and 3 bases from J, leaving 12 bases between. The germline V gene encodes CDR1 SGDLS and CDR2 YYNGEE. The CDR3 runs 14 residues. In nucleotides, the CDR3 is TGTGCCAGCAGCGGGAGGACAGAGAAAGAGACCCAGTACTTC. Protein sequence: CASSGRTEKETQYF.

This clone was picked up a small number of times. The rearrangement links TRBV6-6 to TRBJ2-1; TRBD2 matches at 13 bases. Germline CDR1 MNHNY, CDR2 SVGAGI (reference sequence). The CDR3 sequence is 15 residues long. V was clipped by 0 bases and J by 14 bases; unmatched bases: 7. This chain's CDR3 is CASSYSGLGTSGKFF. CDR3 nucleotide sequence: TGTGCCAGCAGTTACTCGGGTTTAGGGACTAGCGGGAAGTTCTTC.

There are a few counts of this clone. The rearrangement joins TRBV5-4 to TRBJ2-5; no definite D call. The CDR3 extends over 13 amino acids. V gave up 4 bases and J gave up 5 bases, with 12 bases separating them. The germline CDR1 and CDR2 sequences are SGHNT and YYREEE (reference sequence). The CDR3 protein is CASSLGHGETQYF. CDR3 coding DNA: TGTGCCAGCAGCCTGGGTCACGGGGAGACCCAGTACTTC.

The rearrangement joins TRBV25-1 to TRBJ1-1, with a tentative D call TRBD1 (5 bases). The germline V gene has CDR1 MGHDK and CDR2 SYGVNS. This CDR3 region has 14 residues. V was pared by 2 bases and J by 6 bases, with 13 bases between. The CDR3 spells CASSEGWGGPEAFF. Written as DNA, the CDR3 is TGTGCCAGCAGTGAAGGTTGGGGGGGACCTGAAGCTTTCTTT.

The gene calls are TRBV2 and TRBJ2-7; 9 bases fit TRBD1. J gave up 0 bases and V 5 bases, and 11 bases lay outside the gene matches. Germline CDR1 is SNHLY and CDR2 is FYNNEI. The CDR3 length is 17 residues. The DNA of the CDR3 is TGTGCCAGCAGTAAAGACCTCGGACAGGGGCACTCCTACGAGCAGTACTTC. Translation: CASSKDLGQGHSYEQYF. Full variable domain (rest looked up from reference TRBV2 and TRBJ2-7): EPEVTQTPSHQVTQMGQEVILRCVPISNHLYFYWYRQILGQKVEFLVSFYNNEISEKSEIFDDQFSVERPDGSNFTLKIRSTKLEDSAMYFCASSKDLGQGHSYEQYFGPGTRLTVT.

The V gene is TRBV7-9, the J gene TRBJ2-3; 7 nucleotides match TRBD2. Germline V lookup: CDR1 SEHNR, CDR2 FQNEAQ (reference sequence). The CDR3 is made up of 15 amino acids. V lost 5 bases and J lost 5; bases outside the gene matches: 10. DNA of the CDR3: TGTGCCAGCAGCCTCGGGACTACCCCAGGAGATACGCAGTATTTT. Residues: CASSLGTTPGDTQYF.

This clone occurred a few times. CDR3 amino acids: CASSTGTGGEQYF. The CDR3 DNA is TGTGCCAGCAGCACAGGGACAGGGGGCGAGCAGTACTTC. V is TRBV7-9 and J is TRBJ2-7; 11 positions match TRBD1. With V trimmed by 5 bases and J by 6 bases, 3 bases remained unmatched. The CDR3 has 13 residues. Looked up from germline, CDR1 is SEHNR and CDR2 is FQNEAQ (reference sequence).

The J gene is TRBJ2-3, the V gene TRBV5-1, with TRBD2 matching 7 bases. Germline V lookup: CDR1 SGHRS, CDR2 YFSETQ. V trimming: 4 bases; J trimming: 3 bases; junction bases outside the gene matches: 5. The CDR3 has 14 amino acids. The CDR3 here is CASSRTAGTDTQYF. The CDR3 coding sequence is TGCGCCAGCAGCAGAACAGCGGGAACAGATACGCAGTATTTT.

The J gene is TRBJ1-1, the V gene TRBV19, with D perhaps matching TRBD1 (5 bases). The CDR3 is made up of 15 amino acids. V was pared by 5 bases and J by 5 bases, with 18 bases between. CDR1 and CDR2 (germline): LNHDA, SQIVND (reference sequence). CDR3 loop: CASSLRRGRGTEAFF. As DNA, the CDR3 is TGTGCCAGTAGTCTCAGGCGGGGGAGGGGAACTGAAGCTTTCTTT. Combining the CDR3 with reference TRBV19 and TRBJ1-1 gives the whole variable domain DGGITQSPKYLFRKEGQNVTLSCEQNLNHDAMYWYRQDPGQGLRLIYYSQIVNDFQKGDIAEGYSVSREKKESFPLTVTSAQKNPTAFYLCASSLRRGRGTEAFFGQGTRLTVV.